Listed here is a single T cell receptor beta chain. Which antigen it targets is not known. No much larger clone exists at a distance of one base, and base qualities are not known. Taken from cysteine to phenylalanine, the CDR3 has 14 residues. The retained sequence is limited to the CDR3, 42 bases, with the frame set at the first base. CDR1 and CDR2 are drawn from the germline V gene (reference sequence): GTSNPN, SVGIG. Trimming accounts for 4 bases at V and 5 bases at J, while the number of junction bases matched to no gene is 6. TCRbeta CDR3 regions were amplified from genomic DNA using the immunoSEQ Assay, a bias-controlled multiplex PCR. The original pipeline was this. The number of nucleated cells in each sample was estimated by amplification of reference gene primers within the assay. Sequence reads were collapsed and filtered to measure the absolute abundance of every unique TCRbeta CDR3 rearrangement. For each sample, productive Simpson clonality was calculated as the square root of Simpson's diversity index over productive rearrangements. What TCRdb holds here is the immuneACCESS table cut down to in-frame rearrangements. Part of the clones is not present; checked against another copy, under half of the missing clones reflect an unresolved V gene, and the others are unexplained. V and J calls and clone size follow that table, whereas D and trimming were derived from the DNA. In this sample the table shows 100,000 or so clones, roughly 92% of which occur a single time. The biggest ten clones account for under 7.5% of the sample.

The sample belongs to a study of blood T cell repertoires in COVID-19 (dated by TCRdb to 2018 to 2021). In terms of the full investigation: Collaborator samples came from the United States, Italy and Spain and covered acute and convalescent phases of COVID-19. Sample metadata almost always included a de-identified subject ID, COVID-19 status, age in years and sex. The prospective study material was composed of cDNA or gDNA derived from T cells, B-cell-depleted T cells, or PBMCs. Where HLA class I and class II types were available, the types were taken from metadata supplied by the sample provider, not from assay-based typing. Samples were obtained from the ongoing ImmuneRACE study (first 160 participants) and from over 1,000 subjects provided by 6 global collaborators. The dataset comprised deeply sampled blood TCRbeta repertoires from subjects exposed to, actively infected with, or recovered from COVID-19. The repertoires were released in a freely available public database intended as a resource for research on the immune response to SARS-CoV-2. Results the study describes overall, beyond this receptor: How much clinical and demographic metadata was included differed by source and by participant, and the metadata was provided uncurated.

Whole blood was collected in K2EDTA tubes by collaborating institutions according to the institutions' own protocols. For TCRbeta analysis, collaborator samples were shipped as frozen whole blood, as isolated PBMCs, or as DNA extracted from either sample type. Rearrangement joined TRBV30 to TRBJ1-5; 9 bases in the junction line up with TRBD1. The sequenced sample consisted of peripheral blood. The receptor's source is a woman aged 55-69 years with active COVID-19. The DNA sequence is given as TGTGCCTGGAACCGGGACAGGGCCGATCAGCCCCAGCATTTT. This translates into CAWNRDRADQPQHF.